This T cell receptor (beta chain) comes out of a study of regulatory T cells in long-lasting Graves disease. Time point defined: newly diagnosed GD, antithyroid drugs for less than 3 months. RNA isolated from PBMCs was used to make the TCR library. Guidelines of the American Thyroid Association were used to diagnose Graves' disease. This clonotype has at least ten counts. There are 12 residues in the CDR3. The germline V and J ends were trimmed by 9 bases and 7 bases, with 13 bases remaining between them. CDR1 LGHNT and CDR2 FRNRAP come from the germline V gene. According to the study, TCR beta libraries were built with iRepertoire HTBI primers and CDR3-region Arm-PCR. Each CDR3 protein is one row after TCRdb ran MiXCR on the multiplex PCR reads. The data show 250,000 or so distinct CDR3 sequences, around a sixth seen once. These data were also reused for a study on T cells in Graves' hyperthyroidism and ophthalmopathy. That publication notes: Primed by the HTBI set, a first-round RT-PCR was run on the TCR CDR3. Blood shared most expanded thyroid clonotypes above 0.001. The model forecast ophthalmopathy, anticipating it by a median around 6.5 months before onset.

The TCR was taken from a woman aged 25 to 45 with Graves disease. The source was peripheral blood mononuclear cells (PBMCs), collected at new diagnosis, from a patient treated with antithyroid drugs. The chain employs TRBV12-5 and TRBJ2-1, with D maybe TRBD1 (5 bases). CDR3 coding DNA: TGTGCTAGCAAAAGGAAGGGGAATGAGCAGTTCTTC. It specifies CASKRKGNEQFF.